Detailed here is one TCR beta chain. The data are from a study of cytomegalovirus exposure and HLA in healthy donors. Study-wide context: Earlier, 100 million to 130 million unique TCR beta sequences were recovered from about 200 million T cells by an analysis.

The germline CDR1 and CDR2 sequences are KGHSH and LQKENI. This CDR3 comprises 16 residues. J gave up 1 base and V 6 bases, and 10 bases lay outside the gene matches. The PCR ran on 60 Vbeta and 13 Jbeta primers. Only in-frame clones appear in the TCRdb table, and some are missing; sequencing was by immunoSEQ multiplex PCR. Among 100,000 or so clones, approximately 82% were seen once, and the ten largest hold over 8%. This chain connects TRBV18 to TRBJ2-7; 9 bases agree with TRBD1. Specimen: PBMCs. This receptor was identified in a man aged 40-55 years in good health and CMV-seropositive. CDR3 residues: CASSGGGGQGSYEQYF. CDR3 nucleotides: TGTGCCAGCTCCGGAGGTGGCGGACAGGGGTCCTACGAGCAGTACTTC.